Listed here are 16 T cell receptor beta chains from one sample, sequenced in a study of cytomegalovirus exposure and HLA in healthy donors. PCR used 60 Vbeta primers and 13 Jbeta primers. The method was immunoSEQ multiplex PCR; TCRdb's version includes in-frame clones alone and lacks a portion of them. Here the sample spans fewer than 80,000 clones, approximately 82% being singletons. Sequencing input: PBMCs. These receptors were taken from a woman in her thirties or forties in good health and CMV-seropositive.

The J gene is TRBJ2-7, the V gene TRBV28; 8 bases are a match to TRBD1. Germline V gives CDR1 MDHEN, CDR2 SYDVKM. V lost 5 bases to trimming and J lost 7 bases; unmatched junction nucleotides: 10. The CDR3 loop spans 14 amino acids. CDR3 DNA sequence: TGTGCCAGCAGTCTGGACAGGGTAGTCAGAGAGCAGTACTTC. Its protein product is CASSLDRVVREQYF.

The chain recombines TRBV5-6 with TRBJ1-1; no clear D gene. The CDR3 runs 12 residues. Germline CDR1 SGHDT, CDR2 YYEEEE. V lost 0 bases and J 10 bases, leaving 10 bases between the germline ends. This CDR3 reads CASSLVGRGAFF. The CDR3 nucleotides are TGTGCCAGCAGCTTGGTTGGGCGGGGAGCTTTCTTT.

V and J are TRBV5-1 and TRBJ1-1; the D gene is possibly TRBD1 (5 bases). Germline CDR1 reads SGHRS; CDR2 reads YFSETQ. Trimming removed 4 bases from V and 5 bases from J, with 12 bases in between. The CDR3 sequence is 13 residues long. The CDR3 region is CASSPLGGTEAFF. CDR3 DNA sequence: TGCGCCAGCAGCCCCCTTGGGGGGACTGAAGCTTTCTTT.

The rearrangement links TRBV7-9 to TRBJ1-3; unclear D gene. Looked up from germline, CDR1 is SEHNR and CDR2 is FQNEAQ (reference sequence). The CDR3 extends over 14 amino acids. For the CDR3, the DNA is TGTTCCGGATCAGAAGGACTTTCTGGAAACACCATATATTTT. Residues: CSGSEGLSGNTIYF.

The chain couples TRBV30 to TRBJ2-3, with a possible D match to TRBD1 (5 bases). CDR3 length equals 13 residues. V shed 5 bases and J shed 1 base, with 10 bases lying between them. Germline V gene sequence: CDR1 GTSNPN, CDR2 SVGIG (reference sequence). For the CDR3, the DNA is TGTGCCTGGTCTAGGGGCCGCACAGATACGCAGTATTTT. This sequence encodes CAWSRGRTDTQYF. The full variable domain, in which reference TRBV30 and TRBJ2-3 provide the parts outside the CDR3, is SQTIHQWPATLVQPVGSPLSLECTVEGTSNPNLYWYRQAAGRGLQLLFYSVGIGQISSEVPQNLSASRPQDRQFILSSKKLLLSDSGFYLCAWSRGRTDTQYFGPGTRLTVL.

The V call is TRBV9, the J call TRBJ1-2; D gene ambiguous. Germline V gives CDR1 SGDLS, CDR2 YYNGEE. Between the trimmed V and J ends, which lost 0 bases and 2 bases, there was a span of 11 bases. The CDR3 extends over 15 amino acids. The CDR3 nucleotides read TGTGCCAGCAGCGTAGCGGCGGGCATCAACTATGGCTACACCTTC. It is translated as CASSVAAGINYGYTF.

V and J are TRBV2 and TRBJ2-1, with D uncertain. The germline gives CDR1 SNHLY, CDR2 FYNNEI. This CDR3 has 15 residues. V lost 5 bases, J lost 0 bases, and 11 bases lay in between. The CDR3 region has the DNA TGTGCCAGCAGTCTACAGCATAGCTCCTACAATGAGCAGTTCTTC. Amino acid sequence: CASSLQHSSYNEQFF.

This clone was observed a handful of times. The chain combines TRBV7-2 with TRBJ1-1; D is undetermined. V was trimmed by 2 bases and J by 1 base, leaving 11 bases between them. Germline lookup yields CDR1 SGHTA and CDR2 FQGNSA. This CDR3 has 15 amino acids. The CDR3 region is CASSLTPLWNTEAFF. As DNA, the CDR3 is TGTGCCAGCAGCTTAACCCCCCTATGGAACACTGAAGCTTTCTTT.

Here the CDR3 reads CASSLGLAGGHTDTQYF. The CDR3 DNA reads as TGTGCCAGCAGCTTAGGGCTAGCGGGGGGGCATACAGATACGCAGTATTTT. The chain employs TRBV7-3 and TRBJ2-3, with 12 bases identical to TRBD2. With 2 bases clipped from V and 3 bases from J, the junction kept 6 bases outside the gene matches. CDR3 length: 17 amino acids. Germline V gene lookup returns CDR1 SGHTA and CDR2 FQGTGA.

The rearrangement uses TRBV5-1 and TRBJ2-3, with D possibly being TRBD1 (6 bases). CDR3 length equals 15 residues. Germline CDR1 reads SGHRS; CDR2 reads YFSETQ. V lost 3 bases and J 2 bases, leaving 13 bases between the germline ends. In DNA, the CDR3 is TGCGCCAGCAGCTCACGACAGGAAGCCACAGATACGCAGTATTTT. Translating it yields CASSSRQEATDTQYF.

The V and J genes are TRBV4-1 and TRBJ2-1; possibly TRBD2 for D (7 bases). Germline V CDR1 and CDR2: MGHRA, YSYEKL. Trimming removed 1 base at V and 10 bases at J, with 14 bases between. There are 14 residues in the CDR3. For the CDR3, the DNA is TGCGCCAGCAGCCAAGTGAAAGGGGGGGGCGAGCAGTTCTTC. Translation: CASSQVKGGGEQFF.

The genes are TRBV6-6 and TRBJ2-7; a possible D gene is TRBD1 (6 bases). CDR1 and CDR2 from the germline V gene are MNHNY and SVGAGI (reference sequence). This CDR3 has 12 amino acids. Trimming took 4 bases from V and 6 from J, leaving 10 bases between them. The CDR3 here is CASSFTGTEQYF. CDR3 bases: TGTGCCAGCAGTTTTACAGGGACCGAGCAGTACTTC.

This clone was counted a single time. The chain joins TRBV7-9 to TRBJ1-2; 7 bases fit TRBD1. This CDR3 is 16 amino acids long. V lost 2 bases and J lost 4; bases outside the gene matches: 10. Germline V lookup: CDR1 SEHNR, CDR2 FQNEAQ (reference sequence). The CDR3 bases are TGTGCCAGCAGCTTAATCAGGGGACAGCAACCCTATGGCTACACCTTC. This codes for CASSLIRGQQPYGYTF.

The V and J genes are TRBV5-4 and TRBJ1-1, with 7 bases that match TRBD1. The V and J ends lost 2 bases and 6 bases, in that order; junction bases with no gene match: 1. This CDR3 region has 12 residues. Germline loops: CDR1 SGHNT, CDR2 YYREEE (reference sequence). The CDR3 nucleotides are TGTGCCAGCAGCTTAACAGGGGCTGAAGCTTTCTTT. The encoded protein is CASSLTGAEAFF.

V and J are TRBV6-5 and TRBJ1-1; TRBD1 matches at 10 bases. The V segment lost 9 bases and the J segment 3 bases; nucleotides outside the gene matches: 7. Germline V gene lookup returns CDR1 MNHEY and CDR2 SVGAGI. This CDR3 contains 14 residues. The DNA of the CDR3 is TGTGCCAGTTGCCGGGACAGGGGCGACACTGAAGCTTTCTTT. Its translation: CASCRDRGDTEAFF.

The V gene is TRBV5-1, the J gene TRBJ2-2, with D maybe TRBD1 (6 bases). CDR3 length equals 16 residues. V lost 3 bases to trimming and J lost 1 base, with 13 bases between them. In germline, CDR1 is SGHRS, CDR2 YFSETQ. The CDR3 loop reads CASSSQGQGNTGELFF. CDR3 in DNA: TGCGCCAGCAGCTCACAGGGTCAAGGGAACACCGGGGAGCTGTTTTTT.